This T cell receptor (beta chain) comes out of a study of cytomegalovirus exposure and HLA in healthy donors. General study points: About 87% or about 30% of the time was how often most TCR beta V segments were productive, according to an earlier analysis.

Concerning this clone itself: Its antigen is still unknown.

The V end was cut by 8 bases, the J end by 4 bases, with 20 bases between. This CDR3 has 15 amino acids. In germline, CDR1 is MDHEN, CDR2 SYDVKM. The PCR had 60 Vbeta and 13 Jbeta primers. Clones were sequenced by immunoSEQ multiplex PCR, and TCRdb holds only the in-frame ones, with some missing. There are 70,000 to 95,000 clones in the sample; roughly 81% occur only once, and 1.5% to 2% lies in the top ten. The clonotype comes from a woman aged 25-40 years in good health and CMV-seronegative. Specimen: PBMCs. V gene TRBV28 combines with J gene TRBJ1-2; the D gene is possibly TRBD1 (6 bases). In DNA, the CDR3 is TGTGCCAGCGGGGGAAGGACAGCCGTCCCCTATGGCTACACCTTC. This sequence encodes CASGGRTAVPYGYTF.